Detailed here is one T cell receptor (beta chain). Sequence at one end of the junction differs from germline and may be a read error. The data were taken from a study of tumor-infiltrating lymphocytes in primary liver carcinoma. The CDR3 sequence is 13 residues long. The germline gives CDR1 MNHNS, CDR2 SASEGT. A primer in the constant region served to generate TCR beta cDNA from approximately 500 ng of total RNA. Investigators got TCR beta libraries out of three nested multiplex PCR rounds, done with slightly modified ARM-PCR. It was with TRBV1-TRBV30 forward primers and a C-beta reverse primer that the first two PCR rounds were run, at approximately 10 cycles each. TCRdb re-derived calls from the multiplex PCR reads in MiXCR, one entry per CDR3 protein. The repertoire holds about 200,000 distinct CDR3 sequences, with approximately 65% as singletons. Unsorted whole blood supplied the blood RNA, and germline DNA was isolated too.

The chain combines TRBV6-1 with TRBJ2-3, with 8 bases aligning to TRBD1. Specimen: peripheral blood. The source of this sequence is a woman between 55 and 75 years old with primary liver carcinoma and hepatitis B virus infection. The CDR3 nucleotides are TGTGCCACCAGACAGGGGATTAGGCCCACCCAGAATTTT. Encoded protein: CATRQGIRPTQNF.